Listed below are T cell receptor beta chains from one sample, sequenced in a study of shared clonotypes between healthy human individuals. Some clones are missing from TCRdb's copy, which holds only in-frame ones; the method was immunoSEQ multiplex PCR. The sample has around 100,000 clones, roughly two thirds seen once. The sample comprised memory CD8+ T cells sorted from blood. The source of these receptors is a man under 40 in good health. Each CDR3 is given with its conserved first and last residue. The D gene is left open where the match is weak. Not every row has a clone size; where given, it reads once, few, many or a size class.

D gene: -; clone size: -; J gene: TRBJ2-1; V gene: TRBV27; CDR3 length: 16; CDR3 protein: CASSPAGTSSYNEQFF; CDR3 DNA: TGTGCCAGCAGCCCGGCAGGCACTAGCTCCTACAATGAGCAGTTCTTC
D gene: -; clone size: few; J gene: TRBJ1-1; V gene: TRBV20-1; CDR3 length: 11; CDR3 protein: CSLSSSPEAFF; CDR3 DNA: TGCAGTCTGTCAAGTTCGCCTGAAGCTTTCTTT
D gene: TRBD1; clone size: -; J gene: TRBJ1-3; V gene: TRBV7-9; CDR3 length: 17; CDR3 protein: CASSYLVDRGGGNTIYF; CDR3 DNA: TGTGCCAGCAGTTACCTTGTTGACAGGGGCGGGGGAAACACCATATATTTT
D gene: -; clone size: -; J gene: TRBJ2-7; V gene: TRBV28; CDR3 length: 13; CDR3 protein: CASSFGGGYEQYF; CDR3 DNA: TGTGCCAGCAGTTTTGGTGGGGGTTACGAGCAGTACTTC
D gene: -; clone size: -; J gene: TRBJ2-7; V gene: TRBV9; CDR3 length: 13; CDR3 protein: CASSRGVSYEQYF; CDR3 DNA: TGTGCCAGCAGCCGCGGGGTCTCCTACGAGCAGTACTTC
D gene: -; clone size: -; J gene: TRBJ2-7; V gene: TRBV7-9; CDR3 length: 16; CDR3 protein: CASSTTLRTVEYEQYF; CDR3 DNA: TGTGCCAGCAGCACCACCCTCCGGACAGTAGAGTACGAGCAGTACTTC
D gene: -; clone size: -; J gene: TRBJ2-3; V gene: TRBV28; CDR3 length: 12; CDR3 protein: CASTLGTDTQYF; CDR3 DNA: TGTGCCAGCACCCTTGGCACAGATACGCAGTATTTT
D gene: -; clone size: few; J gene: TRBJ1-2; V gene: TRBV4-1; CDR3 length: 11; CDR3 protein: CASSHIPGYTF; CDR3 DNA: TGCGCCAGCAGCCATATCCCTGGCTACACCTTC
D gene: TRBD1; clone size: -; J gene: TRBJ1-2; V gene: TRBV6-1; CDR3 length: 20; CDR3 protein: CASSDQGAYTTRDPNYGYTF; CDR3 DNA: TGTGCCAGCAGTGACCAGGGGGCGTATACCACCAGAGACCCTAACTATGGCTACACCTTC
D gene: -; clone size: -; J gene: TRBJ2-1; V gene: TRBV12-5; CDR3 length: 13; CDR3 protein: CASEGTDYNEQFF; CDR3 DNA: TGTGCTAGTGAGGGGACGGACTACAATGAGCAGTTCTTC
D gene: -; clone size: -; J gene: TRBJ1-1; V gene: TRBV4-1; CDR3 length: 13; CDR3 protein: CASSPRQDTEAFF; CDR3 DNA: TGCGCCAGCAGCCCCCGACAGGACACTGAAGCTTTCTTT
D gene: -; clone size: once; J gene: TRBJ2-5; V gene: TRBV6-5; CDR3 length: 12; CDR3 protein: CASSEVRGAQYF; CDR3 DNA: TGTGCCAGCAGTGAGGTCAGGGGGGCCCAGTACTTC
D gene: -; clone size: -; J gene: TRBJ2-1; V gene: TRBV5-5; CDR3 length: 13; CDR3 protein: CASSLDSYNEQFF; CDR3 DNA: TGTGCCAGCAGCTTGGACAGTTACAATGAGCAGTTCTTC
D gene: TRBD1; clone size: -; J gene: TRBJ2-7; V gene: TRBV6-5; CDR3 length: 14; CDR3 protein: CASSKGTGGYEQYF; CDR3 DNA: TGTGCCAGCAGCAAAGGGACAGGGGGTTACGAGCAGTACTTC
D gene: -; clone size: few; J gene: TRBJ2-7; V gene: TRBV10-3; CDR3 length: 10; CDR3 protein: CAIGDYEQYF; CDR3 DNA: TGTGCCATCGGGGACTACGAGCAGTACTTC
D gene: -; clone size: few; J gene: TRBJ2-7; V gene: TRBV9; CDR3 length: 14; CDR3 protein: CASSVDGLGYEQYF; CDR3 DNA: TGTGCCAGCAGCGTAGATGGTCTGGGATACGAGCAGTACTTC
D gene: TRBD1; clone size: -; J gene: TRBJ1-3; V gene: TRBV28; CDR3 length: 18; CDR3 protein: CASSFLLQGTSSGNTIYF; CDR3 DNA: TGTGCCAGCAGTTTCCTCCTACAGGGGACTAGCTCTGGAAACACCATATATTTT
D gene: -; clone size: -; J gene: TRBJ1-2; V gene: TRBV4-3; CDR3 length: 15; CDR3 protein: CASSQEINGIAGYTF; CDR3 DNA: TGCGCCAGCAGCCAAGAGATAAATGGGATTGCTGGCTACACCTTC
D gene: TRBD2; clone size: -; J gene: TRBJ2-3; V gene: TRBV13; CDR3 length: 14; CDR3 protein: CASSWTSKDDTQYF; CDR3 DNA: TGTGCCAGCAGCTGGACTAGTAAGGACGATACGCAGTATTTT
D gene: TRBD1; clone size: -; J gene: TRBJ1-5; V gene: TRBV10-3; CDR3 length: 13; CDR3 protein: CATNRGPYQPQHF; CDR3 DNA: TGTGCCACGAACAGGGGGCCCTATCAGCCCCAGCATTTT
D gene: -; clone size: many; J gene: TRBJ1-1; V gene: TRBV4-2; CDR3 length: 12; CDR3 protein: CASSLGVTEAFF; CDR3 DNA: TGTGCCAGCAGCTTAGGCGTCACTGAAGCTTTCTTT
D gene: TRBD1; clone size: many; J gene: TRBJ1-5; V gene: TRBV5-1; CDR3 length: 18; CDR3 protein: CASSFPGQGAGSNQPQHF; CDR3 DNA: TGCGCCAGCAGCTTCCCGGGACAGGGGGCAGGTAGCAATCAGCCCCAGCATTTT
D gene: -; clone size: -; J gene: TRBJ2-1; V gene: TRBV10-1; CDR3 length: 14; CDR3 protein: CASSDTGRGNEQFF; CDR3 DNA: TGCGCCAGCAGTGATACCGGGAGAGGCAATGAGCAGTTCTTC
D gene: -; clone size: -; J gene: TRBJ2-2; V gene: TRBV6-1; CDR3 length: 15; CDR3 protein: CASSEALGKSGELFF; CDR3 DNA: TGTGCCAGCAGTGAAGCGCTTGGGAAATCCGGGGAGCTGTTTTTT
D gene: TRBD2; clone size: -; J gene: TRBJ2-6; V gene: TRBV28; CDR3 length: 16; CDR3 protein: CASSAGGLSGANVLTF; CDR3 DNA: TGTGCCAGCTCCGCGGGAGGCCTCTCTGGGGCCAACGTCCTGACTTTC
D gene: -; clone size: -; J gene: TRBJ2-7; V gene: TRBV25-1; CDR3 length: 13; CDR3 protein: CASSHPGLYEQYF; CDR3 DNA: TGTGCCAGCTCCCACCCGGGACTTTACGAGCAGTACTTC
D gene: TRBD2; clone size: -; J gene: TRBJ2-7; V gene: TRBV7-2; CDR3 length: 18; CDR3 protein: CASSFPLGLAGGPREQYF; CDR3 DNA: TGTGCCAGCAGCTTCCCGCTAGGACTAGCGGGAGGGCCCCGGGAGCAGTACTTC
D gene: TRBD1; clone size: -; J gene: TRBJ1-5; V gene: TRBV25-1; CDR3 length: 15; CDR3 protein: CASSEPGQGNQPQHF; CDR3 DNA: TGTGCCAGCAGTGAACCGGGACAGGGCAATCAGCCCCAGCATTTT
D gene: -; clone size: few; J gene: TRBJ2-1; V gene: TRBV28; CDR3 length: 11; CDR3 protein: CASSHNYEQFF; CDR3 DNA: TGTGCCAGCAGTCACAACTATGAGCAGTTCTTC
D gene: -; clone size: -; J gene: TRBJ1-5; V gene: TRBV6-1; CDR3 length: 15; CDR3 protein: CASIKKWDSNQPQHF; CDR3 DNA: TGTGCCAGCATCAAAAAGTGGGACAGCAATCAGCCCCAGCATTTT
D gene: -; clone size: -; J gene: TRBJ2-2; V gene: TRBV28; CDR3 length: 15; CDR3 protein: CASSRRLVRTGELFF; CDR3 DNA: TGTGCCAGCAGCCGACGACTAGTTAGAACCGGGGAGCTGTTTTTT
D gene: TRBD2; clone size: once; J gene: TRBJ2-7; V gene: TRBV27; CDR3 length: 16; CDR3 protein: CASSFEPGLAGYEQYF; CDR3 DNA: TGTGCCAGCAGTTTTGAACCGGGACTAGCGGGCTACGAGCAGTACTTC
D gene: -; clone size: -; J gene: TRBJ2-3; V gene: TRBV6-5; CDR3 length: 15; CDR3 protein: CASSGQFASTDTQYF; CDR3 DNA: TGTGCCAGCAGCGGACAGTTTGCTAGCACAGATACGCAGTATTTT
D gene: TRBD2; clone size: few; J gene: TRBJ2-7; V gene: TRBV28; CDR3 length: 14; CDR3 protein: CASSPLAGESEQYF; CDR3 DNA: TGTGCCAGCAGTCCGTTAGCGGGAGAGTCCGAGCAGTACTTC
D gene: TRBD1; clone size: -; J gene: TRBJ2-5; V gene: TRBV28; CDR3 length: 14; CDR3 protein: CASSFGQGLETQYF; CDR3 DNA: TGTGCCAGCAGTTTCGGACAGGGGCTAGAGACCCAGTACTTC
D gene: TRBD2; clone size: once; J gene: TRBJ2-2; V gene: TRBV5-1; CDR3 length: 15; CDR3 protein: CASSLTSGNTGELFF; CDR3 DNA: TGCGCCAGCAGCTTGACTAGCGGGAACACCGGGGAGCTGTTTTTT
D gene: -; clone size: -; J gene: TRBJ2-1; V gene: TRBV6-6; CDR3 length: 12; CDR3 protein: CASSYSPNEQFF; CDR3 DNA: TGTGCCAGCAGTTACTCTCCCAATGAGCAGTTCTTC
D gene: -; clone size: -; J gene: TRBJ2-1; V gene: TRBV5-1; CDR3 length: 18; CDR3 protein: CASSSGYLDRYSYNEQFF; CDR3 DNA: TGCGCCAGCAGCTCAGGATATCTAGACAGATACTCCTACAATGAGCAGTTCTTC
D gene: TRBD1; clone size: -; J gene: TRBJ2-1; V gene: TRBV19; CDR3 length: 16; CDR3 protein: CASSIAGQSSYNEQFF; CDR3 DNA: TGTGCCAGTAGTATAGCGGGACAGAGTTCCTACAATGAGCAGTTCTTC
D gene: -; clone size: few; J gene: TRBJ2-7; V gene: TRBV2; CDR3 length: 13; CDR3 protein: CASSKTNAYEQYF; CDR3 DNA: TGTGCCAGCAGTAAGACAAACGCTTACGAGCAGTACTTC
D gene: -; clone size: -; J gene: TRBJ2-7; V gene: TRBV28; CDR3 length: 13; CDR3 protein: CATAGGGSYEQYF; CDR3 DNA: TGTGCCACCGCCGGAGGCGGCTCCTACGAGCAGTACTTC
D gene: TRBD2; clone size: once; J gene: TRBJ2-7; V gene: TRBV2; CDR3 length: 15; CDR3 protein: CASSEAGGYSYEQYF; CDR3 DNA: TGTGCCAGCAGTGAGGCGGGAGGATACTCCTACGAGCAGTACTTC
D gene: -; clone size: -; J gene: TRBJ2-1; V gene: TRBV27; CDR3 length: 15; CDR3 protein: CASSETGMAYNEQFF; CDR3 DNA: TGTGCCAGCAGTGAGACCGGAATGGCCTACAATGAGCAGTTCTTC
D gene: -; clone size: -; J gene: TRBJ2-1; V gene: TRBV7-9; CDR3 length: 13; CDR3 protein: CASSLDRNGEQFF; CDR3 DNA: TGTGCCAGCAGCCTGGACAGAAACGGTGAGCAGTTCTTC
D gene: -; clone size: -; J gene: TRBJ2-1; V gene: TRBV25-1; CDR3 length: 11; CDR3 protein: CASSTEDEQFF; CDR3 DNA: TGTGCCAGCAGTACCGAGGATGAACAGTTCTTC
D gene: TRBD1; clone size: -; J gene: TRBJ1-5; V gene: TRBV6-4; CDR3 length: 14; CDR3 protein: CASSEGTGAQPQHF; CDR3 DNA: TGTGCCAGCAGTGAAGGGACAGGGGCTCAGCCCCAGCATTTT
D gene: -; clone size: -; J gene: TRBJ2-7; V gene: TRBV29-1; CDR3 length: 11; CDR3 protein: CSVAAGPEQYF; CDR3 DNA: TGCAGCGTTGCAGCGGGCCCCGAGCAGTACTTC
D gene: TRBD1; clone size: -; J gene: TRBJ1-3; V gene: TRBV6-5; CDR3 length: 15; CDR3 protein: CASRYNRDSTNTIYF; CDR3 DNA: TGTGCCAGCAGGTACAACCGGGACAGTACAAACACCATATATTTT
D gene: -; clone size: -; J gene: TRBJ1-3; V gene: TRBV29-1; CDR3 length: 14; CDR3 protein: CSVDPDASGNTIYF; CDR3 DNA: TGCAGCGTTGATCCCGATGCCTCTGGAAACACCATATATTTT
D gene: TRBD2; clone size: -; J gene: TRBJ2-1; V gene: TRBV28; CDR3 length: 16; CDR3 protein: CASRLLTSGLYNEQFF; CDR3 DNA: TGTGCCAGCAGGCTCCTGACTAGCGGGCTGTACAATGAGCAGTTCTTC
D gene: -; clone size: -; J gene: TRBJ2-7; V gene: TRBV18; CDR3 length: 16; CDR3 protein: CASSPFPPSILYEQYF; CDR3 DNA: TGTGCCAGCTCACCTTTCCCCCCCTCAATCCTCTACGAGCAGTACTTC
D gene: TRBD2; clone size: many; J gene: TRBJ2-1; V gene: TRBV30; CDR3 length: 16; CDR3 protein: CAWSHNAGVSYNEQFF; CDR3 DNA: TGTGCCTGGAGCCATAACGCGGGGGTCTCCTACAATGAGCAGTTCTTC
D gene: -; clone size: -; J gene: TRBJ1-1; V gene: TRBV7-9; CDR3 length: 15; CDR3 protein: CASSFPTGVGAEAFF; CDR3 DNA: TGTGCCAGCAGCTTCCCGACAGGCGTGGGGGCTGAAGCTTTCTTT